Below, one TCR beta chain is given with its context. The sort gate was single viable CD3+CD4+CD8-CD45RO+ cells for memory CD4+ T cells. The assay was immunoSEQ multiplex PCR, and TCRdb's table has in-frame clones only and misses some. The table lists some 52,000 clones, about four fifths of them singletons. The length of the CDR3 is 13 residues. V was shortened by 6 bases and J by 5 bases, with 13 bases between the two germline ends. CDR1 and CDR2 (germline): SNHLY, FYNNEI. This sample was included in a study of memory CD4+ T cells and cytomegalovirus serostatus. The V gene is TRBV2, the J gene TRBJ1-2, with D possibly matching TRBD1 (5 bases). This clonotype originated in an adult in good health and CMV-seropositive. Specimen: memory CD4+ T cells from blood. CDR3 residues: CASSAQAGYGYTF. For the CDR3, the DNA is TGTGCCAGCAGCGCACAAGCAGGGTATGGCTACACCTTC. The full variable domain, rest sourced from reference TRBV2 and TRBJ1-2, is EPEVTQTPSHQVTQMGQEVILRCVPISNHLYFYWYRQILGQKVEFLVSFYNNEISEKSEIFDDQFSVERPDGSNFTLKIRSTKLEDSAMYFCASSAQAGYGYTFGSGTRLTVV.